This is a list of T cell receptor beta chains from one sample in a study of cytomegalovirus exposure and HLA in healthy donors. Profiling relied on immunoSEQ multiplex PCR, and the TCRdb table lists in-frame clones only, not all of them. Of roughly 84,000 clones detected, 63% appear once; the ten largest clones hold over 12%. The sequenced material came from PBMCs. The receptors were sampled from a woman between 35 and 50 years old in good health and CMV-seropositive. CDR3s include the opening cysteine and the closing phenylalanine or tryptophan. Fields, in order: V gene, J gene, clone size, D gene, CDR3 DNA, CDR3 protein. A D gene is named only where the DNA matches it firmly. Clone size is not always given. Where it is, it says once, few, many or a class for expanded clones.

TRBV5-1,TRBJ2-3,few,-,TGCGCCAGCAGCTTTAGCGGAAGCACAGATACGCAGTATTTT,CASSFSGSTDTQYF
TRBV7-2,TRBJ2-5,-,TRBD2,TGTGCCAGCAGCTTAGGACTAGCGGGGAGAGAGACCCAGTACTTC,CASSLGLAGRETQYF
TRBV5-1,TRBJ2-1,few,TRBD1,TGCGCCAGCAGCCCTTCAGGGGGCTCTGGCAATGAGCAGTTCTTC,CASSPSGGSGNEQFF
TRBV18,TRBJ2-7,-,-,TGTGCCAGCTCACCACGTACAGGGTTTTTCGAGCAGTACTTC,CASSPRTGFFEQYF
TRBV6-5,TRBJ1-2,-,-,TGTGCCAGCAGTTACTTCAGGGAGGTTAACTATGGCTACACCTTC,CASSYFREVNYGYTF
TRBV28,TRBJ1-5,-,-,TGTGCCAGCAGTTTAGAGGCTCAGCCCCAGCATTTT,CASSLEAQPQHF
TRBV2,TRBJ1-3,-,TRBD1,TGTGCCAGCAGTTATACAGGGGCCTACTCTGGAAACACCATATATTTT,CASSYTGAYSGNTIYF
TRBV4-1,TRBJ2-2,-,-,TGCGCCAGCAGCCAAGATGGCCTGGGCAGGGCTAACACCGGGGAGCTGTTTTTT,CASSQDGLGRANTGELFF
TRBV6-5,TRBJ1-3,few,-,TGTGCCTCCCAAAAGAGCTCTGGAAACACCATATATTTT,CASQKSSGNTIYF
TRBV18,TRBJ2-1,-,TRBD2,TGTGCCAGCTCACCACCGAGCGGGAGTTTTGATGAGCAGTTCTTC,CASSPPSGSFDEQFF
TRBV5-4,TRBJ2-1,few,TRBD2,TGTGCCAGCAGCCCACCCTCTAGCGGGAGCTCCTACAATGAGCAGTTCTTC,CASSPPSSGSSYNEQFF
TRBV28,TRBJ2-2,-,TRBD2,TGTGCCAGCAGCCCCCCAGCGGGAGAGGGCACCGGGGAGCTGTTTTTT,CASSPPAGEGTGELFF
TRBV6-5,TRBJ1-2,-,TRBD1,TGTGCCTCTCAGGGGACAGGACGTCATGGCTACACCTTC,CASQGTGRHGYTF
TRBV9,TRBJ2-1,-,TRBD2,TGTGCCAGCAGCGTAGGTATTAGCGGGAGGGCCGAGTATGAGCAGTTCTTC,CASSVGISGRAEYEQFF
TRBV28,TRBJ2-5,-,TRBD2,TGTGCCAGCAGCAGGGCGGGAGGTAGGCAAGAGACCCAGTACTTC,CASSRAGGRQETQYF
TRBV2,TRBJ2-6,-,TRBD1,TGTGCCAGCAGGAGGACAGGGGGCGTCTTCGGGGCCAACGTCCTGACTTTC,CASRRTGGVFGANVLTF
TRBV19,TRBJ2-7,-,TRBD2,TGTGCCAGTAGTAGCGGGAGGGCCGCCGAGCAGTACTTC,CASSSGRAAEQYF
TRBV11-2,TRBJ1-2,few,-,TGTGCCAGTCAATCACGGGATGGCTACACCTTC,CASQSRDGYTF
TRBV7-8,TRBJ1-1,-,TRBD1,TGTGCCAGCAGCAACCAGGGGGGAAACACTGAAGCTTTCTTT,CASSNQGGNTEAFF
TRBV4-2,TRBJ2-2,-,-,TGTGCCAGCAGCCAAGATGGGCGAGGGGGGGAGCTGTTTTTT,CASSQDGRGGELFF
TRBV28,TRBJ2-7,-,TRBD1,TGTGCCAGCAGTCCACCTCCGGGACAGATATCCTACGAGCAGTACTTC,CASSPPPGQISYEQYF
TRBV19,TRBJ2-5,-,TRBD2,TGTGCCAGTAGTCCGGGACTAGCGGGAGGACAAGAGACCCAGTACTTC,CASSPGLAGGQETQYF
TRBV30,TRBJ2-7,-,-,TGTGCCTGGTCCTCGGCCAGGGGAAGCTACGAGCAGTACTTC,CAWSSARGSYEQYF
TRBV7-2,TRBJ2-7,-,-,TGTGCCAGCAGCTTAGGCTGGCAGGGCCTATCGATGGGCGAGCAGTACTTC,CASSLGWQGLSMGEQYF
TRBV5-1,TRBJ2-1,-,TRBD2,TGCGCCAGCATAGCGGGAGGGCCATACAATGAGCAGTTCTTC,CASIAGGPYNEQFF
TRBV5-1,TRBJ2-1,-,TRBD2,TGCGCCAGCACGCTTGGGAGGGGCGCGAGAAGCTCCTACAATGAGCAGTTCTTC,CASTLGRGARSSYNEQFF
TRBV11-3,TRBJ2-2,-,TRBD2,TGTGCCAGCAGCTTAGATCCGGGACTAGCGGGAGGGGCGGCCGGGGAGCTGTTTTTT,CASSLDPGLAGGAAGELFF
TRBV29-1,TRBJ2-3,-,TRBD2,TGCAGCGTTGGTCGGACTAGCTGGGGGGATACGCAGTATTTT,CSVGRTSWGDTQYF